This T cell receptor beta chain was identified in a study of T cells after yellow fever vaccination. Notes on the study in general: Reappearing after the booster were most of the clones from primary vaccination (roughly 95% CD4, approximately 89% CD8). Researchers report a weaker secondary response that nonetheless peaked faster, day 5 versus 15.

This clonotype was detected a few times. The antigen remains unidentified. J lost 5 bases, V lost 6 bases, and 6 bases had no gene match. The CDR3 is made up of 15 amino acids. Germline V gene sequence: CDR1 MNHEY, CDR2 SVGEGT. As TCR cDNA was made by 5'RACE template switching, a universal primer site and UMIs were added. TCRdb re-called the 5' RACE reads through MiXCR, storing one row per CDR3 protein. The sample has approximately 550,000 distinct CDR3 sequences; less than 20% are singletons. The TCR comes from a man under 40 who received the YFV17D yellow fever vaccine. This chain uses TRBV6-2 or TRBV6-3 with TRBJ2-5; 13 bases align to TRBD2. This material consisted of PBMCs, taken 15 days after the yellow fever booster vaccination. The CDR3 is CASRPRLAGGETQYF. As DNA, the CDR3 is TGTGCCAGCAGACCACGACTAGCGGGAGGTGAGACCCAGTACTTC.